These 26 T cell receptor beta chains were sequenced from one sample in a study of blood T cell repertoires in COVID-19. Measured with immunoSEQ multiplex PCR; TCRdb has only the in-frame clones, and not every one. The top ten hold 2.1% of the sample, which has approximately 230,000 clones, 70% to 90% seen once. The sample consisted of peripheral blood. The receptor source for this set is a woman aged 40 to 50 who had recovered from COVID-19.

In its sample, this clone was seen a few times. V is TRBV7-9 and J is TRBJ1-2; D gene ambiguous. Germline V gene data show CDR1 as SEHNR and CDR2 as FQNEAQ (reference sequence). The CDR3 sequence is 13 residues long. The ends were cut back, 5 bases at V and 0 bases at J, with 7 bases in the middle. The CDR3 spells CASSPGSNYGYTF. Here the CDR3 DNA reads TGTGCCAGCAGCCCGGGGTCTAACTATGGCTACACCTTC. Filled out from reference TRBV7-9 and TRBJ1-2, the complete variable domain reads DTGVSQNPRHKITKRGQNVTFRCDPISEHNRLYWYRQTLGQGPEFLTYFQNEAQLEKSRLLSDRFSAERPKGSFSTLEIQRTEQGDSAMYLCASSPGSNYGYTFGSGTRLTVV.

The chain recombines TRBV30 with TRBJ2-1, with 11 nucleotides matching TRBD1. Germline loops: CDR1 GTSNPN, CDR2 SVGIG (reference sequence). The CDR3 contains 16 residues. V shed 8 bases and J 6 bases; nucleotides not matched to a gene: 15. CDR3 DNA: TGTGCCGGGACATACCTCGGACAGGGGGCTGGCAATGAGCAGTTCTTC. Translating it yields CAGTYLGQGAGNEQFF.

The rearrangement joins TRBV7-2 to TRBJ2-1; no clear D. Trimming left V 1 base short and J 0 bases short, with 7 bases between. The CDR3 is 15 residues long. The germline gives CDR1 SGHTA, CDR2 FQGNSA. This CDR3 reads CASSLVSSSYNEQFF. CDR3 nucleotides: TGTGCCAGCAGCTTAGTCTCGAGCTCCTACAATGAGCAGTTCTTC.

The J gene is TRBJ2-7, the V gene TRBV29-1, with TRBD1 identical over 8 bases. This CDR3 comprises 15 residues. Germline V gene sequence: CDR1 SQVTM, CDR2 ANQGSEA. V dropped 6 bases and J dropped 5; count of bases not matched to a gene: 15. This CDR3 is CSVELLGTGGDEQYF. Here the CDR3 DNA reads TGCAGCGTCGAACTGCTTGGGACAGGAGGTGACGAGCAGTACTTC.

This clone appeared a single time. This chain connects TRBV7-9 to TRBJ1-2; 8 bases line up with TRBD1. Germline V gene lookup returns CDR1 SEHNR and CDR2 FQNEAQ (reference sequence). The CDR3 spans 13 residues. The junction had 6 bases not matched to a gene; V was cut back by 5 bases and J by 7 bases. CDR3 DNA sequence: TGTGCCAGCAGCATGACAGGGGATGCTGGCTACACCTTC. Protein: CASSMTGDAGYTF.

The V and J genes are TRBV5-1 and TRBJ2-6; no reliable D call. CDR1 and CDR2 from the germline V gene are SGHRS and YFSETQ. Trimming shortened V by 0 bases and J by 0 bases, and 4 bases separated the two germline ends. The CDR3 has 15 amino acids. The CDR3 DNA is TGCGCCAGCAGCTTGGACGGCTCTGGGGCCAACGTCCTGACTTTC. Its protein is CASSLDGSGANVLTF.

The CDR3 nucleotides are TGCAGCCACTTTTACAGGGAAGAGACCCAGTACTTC. Its translation is CSHFYREETQYF. The chain employs TRBV29-1 and TRBJ2-5; weak D call: TRBD1 (6 bases). The germline V and J ends were trimmed by 8 bases and 3 bases, with 13 bases remaining between them. From germline, CDR1 is SQVTM and CDR2 ANQGSEA. This CDR3 region has 12 residues.

The CDR3, as DNA: TGTGCCAGCAGCTTACAGAACACGAACCCGATCGAGCAGTACTTC. The encoded protein is CASSLQNTNPIEQYF. V gene TRBV7-2 combines with J gene TRBJ2-7; no reliable D call. The V gene lost 2 bases and the J gene lost 6 bases, with 17 bases spanning the gap. Germline V lookup: CDR1 SGHTA, CDR2 FQGNSA. The CDR3 covers 15 residues.

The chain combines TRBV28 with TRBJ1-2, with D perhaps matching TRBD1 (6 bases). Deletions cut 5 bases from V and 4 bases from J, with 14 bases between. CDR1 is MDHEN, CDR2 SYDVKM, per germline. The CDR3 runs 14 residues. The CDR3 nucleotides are TGTGCCAGCAGTGGTGGACAGATCTTCTATGGCTACACCTTC. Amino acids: CASSGGQIFYGYTF.

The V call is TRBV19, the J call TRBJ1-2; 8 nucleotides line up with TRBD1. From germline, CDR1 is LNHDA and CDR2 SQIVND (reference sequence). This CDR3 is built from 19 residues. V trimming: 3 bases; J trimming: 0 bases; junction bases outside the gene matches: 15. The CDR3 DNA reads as TGTGCCAGTAGTATCCCCGGACAGGGTTCGGATCGTGCTAACTATGGCTACACCTTC. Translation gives CASSIPGQGSDRANYGYTF.

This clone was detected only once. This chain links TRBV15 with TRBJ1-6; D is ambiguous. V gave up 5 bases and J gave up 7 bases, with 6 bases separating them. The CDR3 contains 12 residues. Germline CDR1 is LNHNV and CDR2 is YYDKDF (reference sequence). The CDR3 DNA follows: TGTGCCACCAGCCCCGTCAATTCACCCCTCCACTTT. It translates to CATSPVNSPLHF.

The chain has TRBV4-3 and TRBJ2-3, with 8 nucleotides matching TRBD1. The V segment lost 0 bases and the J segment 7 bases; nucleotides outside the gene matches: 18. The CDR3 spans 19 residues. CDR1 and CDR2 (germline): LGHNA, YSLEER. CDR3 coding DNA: TGCGCCAGCAGCCAAGATTTTATTTGGACAGGGTCAGGGCGAAATACGCAGTATTTT. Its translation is CASSQDFIWTGSGRNTQYF.

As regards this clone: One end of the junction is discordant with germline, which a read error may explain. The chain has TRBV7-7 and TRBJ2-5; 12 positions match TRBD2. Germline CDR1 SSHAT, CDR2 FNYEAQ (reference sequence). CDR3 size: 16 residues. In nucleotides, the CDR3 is TGTGCTAGCAGCTTAGCTAGCGGGAGGGCCGGGGAGACCCAGTACTTC. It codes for CASSLASGRAGETQYF.

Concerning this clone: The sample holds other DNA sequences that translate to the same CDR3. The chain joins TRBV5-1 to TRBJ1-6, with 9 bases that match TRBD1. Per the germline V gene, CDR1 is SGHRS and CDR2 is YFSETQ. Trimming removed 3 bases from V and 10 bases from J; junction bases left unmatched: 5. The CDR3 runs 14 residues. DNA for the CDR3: TGCGCCAGCAGCTCGGGACAGGGAGGCTCACCCCTCCACTTT. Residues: CASSSGQGGSPLHF.

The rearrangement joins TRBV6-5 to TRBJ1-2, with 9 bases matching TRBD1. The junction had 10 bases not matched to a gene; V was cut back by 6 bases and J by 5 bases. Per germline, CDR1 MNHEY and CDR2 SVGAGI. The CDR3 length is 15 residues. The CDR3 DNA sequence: TGTGCCAGCAGCCAACGCCCGGGGACAGGGTATGGCTACACCTTC. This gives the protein CASSQRPGTGYGYTF.

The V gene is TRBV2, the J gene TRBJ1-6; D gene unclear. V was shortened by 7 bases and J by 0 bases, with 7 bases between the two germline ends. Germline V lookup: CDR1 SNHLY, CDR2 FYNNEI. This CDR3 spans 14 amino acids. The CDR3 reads CASKSLSYNSPLHF. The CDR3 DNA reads TGTGCCAGCAAGAGCCTCTCCTATAATTCACCCCTCCACTTT. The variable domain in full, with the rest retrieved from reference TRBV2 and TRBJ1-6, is EPEVTQTPSHQVTQMGQEVILRCVPISNHLYFYWYRQILGQKVEFLVSFYNNEISEKSEIFDDQFSVERPDGSNFTLKIRSTKLEDSAMYFCASKSLSYNSPLHFGNGTRLTVT.

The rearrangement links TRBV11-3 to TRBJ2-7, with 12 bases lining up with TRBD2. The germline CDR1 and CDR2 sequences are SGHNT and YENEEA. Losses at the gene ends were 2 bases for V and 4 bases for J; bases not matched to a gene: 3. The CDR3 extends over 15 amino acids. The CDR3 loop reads CASSLMTSGRYEQYF. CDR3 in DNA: TGTGCCAGCAGCTTAATGACTAGCGGGAGATACGAGCAGTACTTC.

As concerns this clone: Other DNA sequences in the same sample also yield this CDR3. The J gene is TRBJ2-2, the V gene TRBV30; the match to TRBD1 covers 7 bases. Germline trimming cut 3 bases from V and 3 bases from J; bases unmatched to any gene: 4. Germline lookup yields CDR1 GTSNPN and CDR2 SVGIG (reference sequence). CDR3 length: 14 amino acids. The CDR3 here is CAWSRDSYTGELFF. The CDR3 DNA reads TGTGCCTGGAGCCGGGACAGCTACACCGGGGAGCTGTTTTTT. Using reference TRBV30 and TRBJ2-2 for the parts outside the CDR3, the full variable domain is SQTIHQWPATLVQPVGSPLSLECTVEGTSNPNLYWYRQAAGRGLQLLFYSVGIGQISSEVPQNLSASRPQDRQFILSSKKLLLSDSGFYLCAWSRDSYTGELFFGEGSRLTVL.

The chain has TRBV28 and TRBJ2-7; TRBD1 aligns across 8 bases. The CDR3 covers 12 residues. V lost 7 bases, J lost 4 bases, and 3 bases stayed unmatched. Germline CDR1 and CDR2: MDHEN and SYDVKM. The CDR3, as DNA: TGTGCCAGCACAGGGGGCAAATACGAGCAGTACTTC. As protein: CASTGGKYEQYF.

CDR3 sequence (DNA): TGTGCCAGCAGTCTAGCGAGAGGCACAGATACGCAGTATTTT. This sequence encodes CASSLARGTDTQYF. V gene TRBV28 combines with J gene TRBJ2-3; tentative D call: TRBD2 (6 bases). The CDR3 has 14 amino acids. Looked up from germline, CDR1 is MDHEN and CDR2 is SYDVKM. Trimming took 5 bases from V and 1 from J, leaving 10 bases between them. The full variable domain, with the rest looked up from reference TRBV28 and TRBJ2-3, is DVKVTQSSRYLVKRTGEKVFLECVQDMDHENMFWYRQDPGLGLRLIYFSYDVKMKEKGDIPEGYSVSREKKERFSLILESASTNQTSMYLCASSLARGTDTQYFGPGTRLTVL.

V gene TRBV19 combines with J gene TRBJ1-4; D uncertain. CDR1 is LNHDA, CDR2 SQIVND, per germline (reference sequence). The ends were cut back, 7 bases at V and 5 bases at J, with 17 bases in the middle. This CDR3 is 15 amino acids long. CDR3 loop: CASMRLSTSNEKLFF. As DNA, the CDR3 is TGTGCCAGTATGAGACTGTCGACTTCAAATGAAAAACTGTTTTTT.

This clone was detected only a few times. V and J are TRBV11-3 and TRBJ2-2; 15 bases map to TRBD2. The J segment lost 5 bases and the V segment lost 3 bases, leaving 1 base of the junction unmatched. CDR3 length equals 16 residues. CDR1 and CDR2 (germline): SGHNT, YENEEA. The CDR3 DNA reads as TGTGCCAGCAGCTTGGGACTAGCGGGAGGAACCGGGGAGCTGTTTTTT. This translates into CASSLGLAGGTGELFF.

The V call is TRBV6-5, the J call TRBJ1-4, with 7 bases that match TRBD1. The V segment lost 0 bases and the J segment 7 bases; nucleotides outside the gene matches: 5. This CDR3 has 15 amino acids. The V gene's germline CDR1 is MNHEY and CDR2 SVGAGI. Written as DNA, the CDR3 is TGTGCCAGCAGTTACTCGACAGCAGGGGGTGAAAAACTGTTTTTT. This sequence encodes CASSYSTAGGEKLFF.

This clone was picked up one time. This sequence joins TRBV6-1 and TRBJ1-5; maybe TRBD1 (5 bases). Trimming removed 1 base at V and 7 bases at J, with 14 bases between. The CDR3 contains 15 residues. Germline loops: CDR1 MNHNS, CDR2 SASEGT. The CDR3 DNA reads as TGTGCCAGCAGTGAAGGGGGGGGAAGAAGCCAGCCCCAGCATTTT. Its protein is CASSEGGGRSQPQHF.

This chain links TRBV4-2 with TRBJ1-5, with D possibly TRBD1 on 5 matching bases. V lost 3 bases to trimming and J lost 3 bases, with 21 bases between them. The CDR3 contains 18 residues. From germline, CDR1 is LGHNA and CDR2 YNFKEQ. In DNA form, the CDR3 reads TGTGCCAGCAGCCACCTCTCCTCCACGGGAGGGACCAATCAGCCCCAGCATTTT. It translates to CASSHLSSTGGTNQPQHF.

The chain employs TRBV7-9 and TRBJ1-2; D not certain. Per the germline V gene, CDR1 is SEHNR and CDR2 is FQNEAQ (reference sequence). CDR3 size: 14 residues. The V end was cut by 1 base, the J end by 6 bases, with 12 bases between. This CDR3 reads CASSLELLRHGYTF. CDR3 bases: TGTGCCAGCAGCTTAGAGCTCCTCCGCCATGGCTACACCTTC.